The 16 T cell receptor beta chains presented below share a single source sample, sequenced in a study of shared T cell receptors in the human thymus. Profiled with immunoSEQ multiplex PCR; TCRdb holds only in-frame clones, not every one. The sample has about 660,000 clones, around 87% seen once. These data also formed part of another study, on human thymus T cells.

The sample consisted of thymocytes. Receptors were obtained from a boy under two years old with a congenital heart defect.

This chain joins TRBV9 and TRBJ2-3; 11 bases map to TRBD1. This CDR3 comprises 15 residues. The trim removed 3 bases at V and 3 bases at J, leaving 3 bases unmatched. Germline V CDR1 and CDR2: SGDLS, YYNGEE. The CDR3 nucleotides read TGTGCCAGCAGCGAAGGACAGGGGGCAACAGATACGCAGTATTTT. This gives the protein CASSEGQGATDTQYF.

This clone was seen only once. The chain recombines TRBV28 with TRBJ2-7; 16 bases are a match to TRBD2. CDR1 and CDR2 from the germline V gene are MDHEN and SYDVKM. The CDR3 sequence is 17 residues long. V was pared by 6 bases and J by 0 bases, with 5 bases of the junction left unmatched. The CDR3 loop is CASSPGLAGGSSYEQYF. The CDR3 DNA is TGTGCCAGCAGCCCGGGACTAGCGGGAGGGTCCTCCTACGAGCAGTACTTC.

In this sample, this clone turned up once. The chain combines TRBV5-4 with TRBJ1-1, with unresolved D. The CDR3 is 13 amino acids. Germline assignment: CDR1 SGHNT and CDR2 YYREEE (reference sequence). Trimming removed 3 bases from V and 1 base from J, with 7 bases in between. The CDR3 region is CASSSRRNTEAFF. The CDR3 nucleotides read TGTGCCAGCAGCTCGAGGCGGAACACTGAAGCTTTCTTT.

The chain is built from TRBV6-4 and TRBJ1-1; 9 nucleotides line up with TRBD1. Per germline, CDR1 MRHNA and CDR2 SNTAGT. V lost 10 bases, J lost 0 bases, and 18 bases stayed unmatched. The CDR3 loop spans 18 amino acids. The CDR3 loop reads CATSSKLGQGILNTEAFF. In DNA, the CDR3 is TGTGCCACCTCCTCAAAACTGGGACAGGGAATCTTGAACACTGAAGCTTTCTTT.

The chain recombines TRBV2 with TRBJ2-1; no reliable D call. V was cut by 8 bases and J by 3 bases, with 14 bases left in between. This CDR3 contains 14 residues. Germline lookup yields CDR1 SNHLY and CDR2 FYNNEI. Here the CDR3 reads CASLTAPLYNEQFF. DNA of the CDR3: TGTGCCAGCCTGACTGCCCCTCTCTACAATGAGCAGTTCTTC. Full variable domain (outside the CDR3, taken from reference TRBV2 and TRBJ2-1): EPEVTQTPSHQVTQMGQEVILRCVPISNHLYFYWYRQILGQKVEFLVSFYNNEISEKSEIFDDQFSVERPDGSNFTLKIRSTKLEDSAMYFCASLTAPLYNEQFFGPGTRLTVL.

The rearrangement joins TRBV9 to TRBJ2-7, with unresolved D. Germline loops: CDR1 SGDLS, CDR2 YYNGEE. The CDR3 totals 13 residues. Trimming shortened V by 1 base and J by 6 bases, and 11 bases separated the two germline ends. Written as DNA, the CDR3 is TGTGCCAGCAGCGTAATGCCGTCAGGCGAGCAGTACTTC. Protein: CASSVMPSGEQYF.

V and J are TRBV29-1 and TRBJ2-7, with 9 bases aligning to TRBD2. The J segment lost 0 bases and the V segment lost 3 bases, leaving 3 bases of the junction unmatched. The CDR3 contains 14 residues. CDR1 SQVTM and CDR2 ANQGSEA come from the germline V gene. Here the CDR3 reads CSVETSGNSYEQYF. The DNA for the CDR3 is TGCAGCGTTGAGACTAGCGGCAACTCCTACGAGCAGTACTTC.

This rearrangement joins TRBV5-4 to TRBJ2-1; D is possibly TRBD2 (6 bases). CDR1 is SGHNT, CDR2 YYREEE, per germline (reference sequence). The length of the CDR3 is 16 residues. The germline V and J ends were trimmed by 0 bases and 9 bases, with 19 bases remaining between them. CDR3 residues: CASSLVIFSGEPEQFF. The CDR3 DNA sequence: TGTGCCAGCAGCTTGGTCATTTTTTCGGGAGAACCTGAGCAGTTCTTC.

The table lists this clone with a few counts. The J gene is TRBJ1-1, the V gene TRBV21-1. TRBV21-1 is deemed a pseudogene. There are 18 residues in the CDR3. CDR3 region: CANTKAAGAGGMNTEAFF. CDR3 sequence (DNA): TGTGCCAACACGAAAGCAGCGGGGGCAGGCGGGATGAACACTGAAGCTTTCTTT.

The rearrangement links TRBV27 to TRBJ1-2; perhaps TRBD1 as D (6 bases). Per germline, CDR1 MNHEY and CDR2 SMNVEV (reference sequence). Trimming took off 6 bases at V and 6 bases at J, with 17 bases between the two ends. This CDR3 comprises 14 residues. In nucleotides, the CDR3 is TGTGCCAGCAGGTTCGGGGGGCGAAGAGATGGCTACACCTTC. Translating it yields CASRFGGRRDGYTF.

The genes are TRBV7-2 and TRBJ2-7; 9 nucleotides align to TRBD2. Trimming at V came to 3 bases and at J to 0 bases, leaving 0 bases not matched to a gene. Germline assignment: CDR1 SGHTA and CDR2 FQGNSA. The CDR3 totals 14 residues. CDR3 in DNA: TGTGCCAGCAGCTTGACTAGCGGCTCCTACGAGCAGTACTTC. Its protein is CASSLTSGSYEQYF.

The rearrangement links TRBV2 to TRBJ2-3, with 10 positions matching TRBD2. Germline loops: CDR1 SNHLY, CDR2 FYNNEI. After removal of 3 bases from V and 7 bases from J, the junction contained 10 bases not matched to a gene. This CDR3 contains 16 residues. The CDR3 reads CASSDESSGGRHTQYF. The CDR3 nucleotides are TGTGCCAGCAGTGACGAGTCTAGCGGGGGAAGACATACGCAGTATTTT.

In this sample, this clone turned up a few times. The chain has TRBV10-3 and TRBJ1-1; TRBD1 might be the D (5 bases). Germline lookup yields CDR1 ENHRY and CDR2 SYGVKD. There are 13 residues in the CDR3. With 11 bases removed from V and 0 bases from J, the gap between germline ends came to 13 bases. CDR3 bases: TGTGCCGTAAGGGGTGAGGTGAACACTGAAGCTTTCTTT. Its protein product is CAVRGEVNTEAFF.

The rearrangement joins TRBV4-3 to TRBJ2-3, with 11 bases that match TRBD2. J was trimmed by 4 bases and V by 1 base; bases with no gene match: 22. The CDR3 spans 22 residues. The germline gives CDR1 LGHNA, CDR2 YSLEER. The CDR3 nucleotides read TGCGCCAGCAGCCAAGGGGGTCGCGTGGAAACTAGCGGGAGAGAGGTACCAGATACGCAGTATTTT. Amino acids: CASSQGGRVETSGREVPDTQYF.

This clone was found once. The chain carries TRBV29-1 and TRBJ2-3, with no clear D. The V end was cut by 1 base, the J end by 4 bases, with 6 bases between. CDR3 length: 12 residues. CDR1 SQVTM and CDR2 ANQGSEA come from the germline V gene. This CDR3 reads CSVEAESDTQYF. In nucleotides, the CDR3 is TGCAGCGTTGAAGCGGAGTCAGATACGCAGTATTTT.

The chain couples TRBV6-5 to TRBJ1-2; no firm D call. V was trimmed by 6 bases and J by 6 bases, leaving 11 bases between them. The CDR3 spans 12 residues. From germline, CDR1 is MNHEY and CDR2 SVGAGI. CDR3 sequence reads: CASSDTNHGYTF. As DNA, the CDR3 is TGTGCCAGCAGCGACACCAACCATGGCTACACCTTC.